This T cell receptor (beta chain) is from a study of blood T cell repertoires in COVID-19. Only in-frame clones appear in the TCRdb table, and some are missing; sequencing was by immunoSEQ multiplex PCR. The data show about 51,000 clones, approximately 86% seen once. The sample holds a few counts of this clone. Germline values: CDR1 SNHLY, CDR2 FYNNEI. V gave up 6 bases and J gave up 14 bases; unmatched junction bases: 10. The CDR3 loop spans 13 amino acids. This TCR was sampled from a man aged 55-75 years with acute or convalescent COVID-19. The chain joins TRBV2 to TRBJ1-6; 7 positions agree with TRBD1. The sequenced sample was peripheral blood. DNA for the CDR3: TGTGCCAGCAGGCGGGACAGCCGCTCGGCCCTCCACTTT. It is translated as CASRRDSRSALHF.